These T cell receptor beta chains were read from a single sample in a study of shared clonotypes between healthy human individuals. Measured with immunoSEQ multiplex PCR; TCRdb has only the in-frame clones, and not every one. The repertoire consists of about 2 million clones, with 85% to 95% occurring once and the leading ten covering approximately 0.13%. The material sequenced was naive CD4+ T cells sorted from blood. The receptors stem from a man between 18 and 35 years old in good health. CDR3s include the opening cysteine and the closing phenylalanine or tryptophan. Each record gives: J gene, D gene, V gene, clone size, CDR3 DNA, CDR3 protein. D genes are given only for firm matches. Part of the rows lack a size; the others show once, few, many or a class for expanded clones.

J: TRBJ1-6; D: TRBD1; V: TRBV6-5; size: once; DNA: TGTGCCAGCAGCCCCGGGACAGTGGATTCACCCCTCCACTTT; CDR3: CASSPGTVDSPLHF
J: TRBJ1-5; D: .; V: TRBV7-8; size: .; DNA: TGTGCCAGCAGCTTAGTCTCCGGGGGGTCTCAGCCCCAGCATTTT; CDR3: CASSLVSGGSQPQHF
J: TRBJ1-4; D: .; V: TRBV5-1; size: once; DNA: TGCGCCAGCCGCGGGGGCCCCGCAACTAATGAAAAACTGTTTTTT; CDR3: CASRGGPATNEKLFF
J: TRBJ1-1; D: .; V: TRBV9; size: .; DNA: TGTGCCAGCAGCCCCCTAAGGGGAGTTAATGAAGCTTTCTTT; CDR3: CASSPLRGVNEAFF
J: TRBJ2-5; D: .; V: TRBV7-6; size: .; DNA: TGTGCCAGCAGCTTAGGAGGGAGCCGGCAAGAGACCCAGTACTTC; CDR3: CASSLGGSRQETQYF
J: TRBJ2-1; D: .; V: TRBV10-3; size: .; DNA: TGTGCCATCACACGGGACCCAAACAATGAGCAGTTCTTC; CDR3: CAITRDPNNEQFF
J: TRBJ2-3; D: TRBD1; V: TRBV11-2; size: .; DNA: TGTGCCAGCAGCATGCGGGGACAGGGTGGAACAGATACGCAGTATTTT; CDR3: CASSMRGQGGTDTQYF
J: TRBJ2-7; D: .; V: TRBV7-2; size: .; DNA: TGTGCCAGCAGCTCCTATTACAGCCAATTTTCCTACGAGCAGTACTTC; CDR3: CASSSYYSQFSYEQYF
J: TRBJ1-6; D: TRBD1; V: TRBV11-2; size: .; DNA: TGTGCCAGCAGGACACTACAGGGGCTGGGGTCACCCCTCCACTTT; CDR3: CASRTLQGLGSPLHF
J: TRBJ1-5; D: TRBD1; V: TRBV10-3; size: .; DNA: TGTGCCATCAGTGAGGGGGACAGGACCAATCAGCCCCAGCATTTT; CDR3: CAISEGDRTNQPQHF
J: TRBJ1-2; D: .; V: TRBV28; size: .; DNA: TGTGCCAGTAGTCCGGGGAACTATGGCTACACCTTC; CDR3: CASSPGNYGYTF
J: TRBJ2-1; D: TRBD2; V: TRBV9; size: .; DNA: TGTGCCAGCAGCGTAGGACTAGCGGGAGTTCATGAGCAGTTCTTC; CDR3: CASSVGLAGVHEQFF
J: TRBJ1-6; D: .; V: TRBV6-1; size: .; DNA: TGTGCCAGCAGTGAAAACAGCCAAAATAATTCACCCCTCCACTTT; CDR3: CASSENSQNNSPLHF
J: TRBJ2-1; D: TRBD2; V: TRBV4-1; size: .; DNA: TGCGCCAGCAGTCATAGCGGGAGGGACAATGAGCAGTTCTTC; CDR3: CASSHSGRDNEQFF
J: TRBJ2-5; D: .; V: TRBV13; size: .; DNA: TGTGCCAGCAGCTTAGAACAGGGAAGAAAGACCCAGTACTTC; CDR3: CASSLEQGRKTQYF
J: TRBJ2-7; D: TRBD2; V: TRBV11-2; size: .; DNA: TGTGCCAGCAGCGTCCAACTAGCGGGAGGCTACGAGCAGTACTTC; CDR3: CASSVQLAGGYEQYF
J: TRBJ2-2; D: .; V: TRBV27; size: .; DNA: TGTGCCAGCAGTTTATCGAGACTAGTATCCGGGGAGCTGTTTTTT; CDR3: CASSLSRLVSGELFF
J: TRBJ2-5; D: TRBD2; V: TRBV11-3; size: .; DNA: TGTGCCAGCAGCAACCCTAGCGGGGGACCCCAAGAGACCCAGTACTTC; CDR3: CASSNPSGGPQETQYF
J: TRBJ2-2; D: TRBD1; V: TRBV27; size: .; DNA: TGTGCCAGCGGACCGGACAGGCACAACACCGGGGAGCTGTTTTTT; CDR3: CASGPDRHNTGELFF
J: TRBJ2-7; D: TRBD2; V: TRBV30; size: .; DNA: TGTGCCTGGAGTCCTAGCGGGGGGGGACCTCGGGAGCAGTACTTC; CDR3: CAWSPSGGGPREQYF
J: TRBJ2-4; D: .; V: TRBV7-2; size: .; DNA: TGTGCCAGCAGCTTAGACGGGGGCGCCGCAAACATTCAGTACTTC; CDR3: CASSLDGGAANIQYF
J: TRBJ2-4; D: .; V: TRBV25-1; size: .; DNA: TGTGCCAGCGGTCCTCTAGAAATTTCTGAAATTCAGTACTTC; CDR3: CASGPLEISEIQYF
J: TRBJ2-2; D: TRBD1; V: TRBV2; size: .; DNA: TGTGCCAGCATGGGACAGGGAAGGACCGGGGAGCTGTTTTTT; CDR3: CASMGQGRTGELFF
J: TRBJ2-1; D: .; V: TRBV7-9; size: .; DNA: TGTGCCAGCAGCCTACTGGTAGGGAATGAGCAGTTCTTC; CDR3: CASSLLVGNEQFF
J: TRBJ1-6; D: .; V: TRBV19; size: .; DNA: TGTGCCAGTAGTATAGACCAGGGGTCCGATTCACCCCTCCACTTT; CDR3: CASSIDQGSDSPLHF
J: TRBJ2-2; D: .; V: TRBV19; size: .; DNA: TGTGCCAGTAGTATACGAGCGAACACCGGGGAGCTGTTTTTT; CDR3: CASSIRANTGELFF
J: TRBJ2-7; D: TRBD2; V: TRBV7-6; size: .; DNA: TGTGCCAGCAGCCGACTCCCGGGACTAGCAGCCTACGAGCAGTACTTC; CDR3: CASSRLPGLAAYEQYF
J: TRBJ1-2; D: .; V: TRBV19; size: .; DNA: TGTGCCAGTAGTATCGGGACGGTGAACTATGGCTACACCTTC; CDR3: CASSIGTVNYGYTF
J: TRBJ2-3; D: .; V: TRBV5-6; size: .; DNA: TGTGCCAGCAGCTTGGGGTTCACAGATACGCAGTATTTT; CDR3: CASSLGFTDTQYF
J: TRBJ1-6; D: TRBD1; V: TRBV19; size: .; DNA: TGTGCCAGTAGTATAGGGGACAGGAGTAATTCACCCCTCCACTTT; CDR3: CASSIGDRSNSPLHF
J: TRBJ2-1; D: TRBD2; V: TRBV4-3; size: .; DNA: TGCGCCAGCAGCCAAGATTTTGCGCGGGAGGTTGAGCAGTTCTTC; CDR3: CASSQDFAREVEQFF
J: TRBJ2-2; D: TRBD2; V: TRBV19; size: .; DNA: TGTGCCAGTAGTATTAGCGGGCGGAACACCGGGGAGCTGTTTTTT; CDR3: CASSISGRNTGELFF
J: TRBJ1-1; D: .; V: TRBV5-5; size: .; DNA: TGTGCCAGCAGCTTAGACAGCCTCACTGAAGCTTTCTTT; CDR3: CASSLDSLTEAFF
J: TRBJ2-1; D: .; V: TRBV7-6; size: .; DNA: TGTGCCAGCAGCTCTTACCCCGGGGCCAATGAGCAGTTCTTC; CDR3: CASSSYPGANEQFF
J: TRBJ1-1; D: .; V: TRBV28; size: .; DNA: TGTGCCAGCACCAGGGGTTCTGAAGCTTTCTTT; CDR3: CASTRGSEAFF
J: TRBJ1-6; D: .; V: TRBV28; size: few; DNA: TGTGCCAGCAGCTCCAATTCACCCCTCCACTTT; CDR3: CASSSNSPLHF
J: TRBJ1-5; D: .; V: TRBV7-2; size: .; DNA: TGTGCCAGCAGCAGTCAGGTTCCCCAGCCCCAGCATTTT; CDR3: CASSSQVPQPQHF
J: TRBJ1-2; D: .; V: TRBV4-2; size: few; DNA: TGTGCCAGCAGCCAAGTATCCGACAGTGACTATGGCTACACCTTC; CDR3: CASSQVSDSDYGYTF
J: TRBJ1-1; D: .; V: TRBV7-9; size: .; DNA: TGTGCCAGCAGCGGAACAGGGAGGGACACTGAAGCTTTCTTT; CDR3: CASSGTGRDTEAFF
J: TRBJ1-4; D: TRBD1; V: TRBV7-2; size: .; DNA: TGTGCCAGCAGCTTAAGCGGAGGGGGCAATGAAAAACTGTTTTTT; CDR3: CASSLSGGGNEKLFF
J: TRBJ1-1; D: .; V: TRBV19; size: .; DNA: TGTGCCAGTAGTATCGACCGATACACTGAAGCTTTCTTT; CDR3: CASSIDRYTEAFF
J: TRBJ2-7; D: .; V: TRBV2; size: .; DNA: TGTGCCAGCAGTGGGCAGACCTACGAGCAGTACTTC; CDR3: CASSGQTYEQYF
J: TRBJ2-5; D: .; V: TRBV7-2; size: .; DNA: TGTGCCAGCAGCTTAGATGTGGCCTCGGAGACCCAGTACTTC; CDR3: CASSLDVASETQYF
J: TRBJ2-3; D: .; V: TRBV30; size: .; DNA: TGTGCCTGTGGTGATCCAGATACGCAGTATTTT; CDR3: CACGDPDTQYF
J: TRBJ1-1; D: TRBD1; V: TRBV19; size: .; DNA: TGTGCCAGTACCCCTGGACAGGCCCCATACACTGAAGCTTTCTTT; CDR3: CASTPGQAPYTEAFF
J: TRBJ1-1; D: .; V: TRBV6-1; size: .; DNA: TGTGCCAGCAGTGACGGAACTCTGAACACTGAAGCTTTCTTT; CDR3: CASSDGTLNTEAFF
J: TRBJ2-7; D: .; V: TRBV7-2; size: .; DNA: TGTGCCAGCAGCCCAGAGGAGCGGATGACCTACGAGCAGTACTTC; CDR3: CASSPEERMTYEQYF
J: TRBJ2-2; D: .; V: TRBV9; size: .; DNA: TGTGCCAGCAGCCCAAGAAGTGGGGTCGGGGAGCTGTTTTTT; CDR3: CASSPRSGVGELFF
J: TRBJ2-7; D: .; V: TRBV5-1; size: .; DNA: TGCGCCAGCAGCTTGGCCTTACGGGGGGCTTCGAGCTCCTACGAGCAGTACTTC; CDR3: CASSLALRGASSSYEQYF
J: TRBJ2-2; D: .; V: TRBV19; size: .; DNA: TGTGCCAGTAGGGGGGCGTTTTGGACTATCCTCGGCACCGGGGAGCTGTTTTTT; CDR3: CASRGAFWTILGTGELFF
J: TRBJ2-7; D: .; V: TRBV5-1; size: .; DNA: TGCGCCAGCAGGGAAAATCCAGGCGTCCTTGACGAGCAGTACTTC; CDR3: CASRENPGVLDEQYF
J: TRBJ2-1; D: .; V: TRBV7-9; size: .; DNA: TGTGCCAGCAGCTTACGGGCCCGGGCCGATGAGCAGTTCTTC; CDR3: CASSLRARADEQFF
J: TRBJ2-7; D: .; V: TRBV6-5; size: .; DNA: TGTGCCAGCAGGGCACCCGGACAAATTGGCGAGCAGTACTTC; CDR3: CASRAPGQIGEQYF
J: TRBJ2-2; D: TRBD1; V: TRBV7-2; size: .; DNA: TGTGCCAGCAGCTCTACGAGGGACAGGGCACTGACCGGGGAGCTGTTTTTT; CDR3: CASSSTRDRALTGELFF